The 19 T cell receptor beta chains in this list originate from one sample, sequenced in a study of blood T cells in healthy people across ages. Together with a sample-barcoded 5' primer, a J-beta primer mix was included in a second PCR lasting roughly 6 to 12 cycles. MiXCR, applied by TCRdb to the 5' RACE reads, yields one record per CDR3 protein. The table shows 850,000 to 1,100,000 distinct CDR3 sequences, with 30% to 40% occurring only once. The sequencing input was blood. Every receptor here comes from a man aged 18 to 29 in good health.

The CDR3 sequence: CASSESLDEKLFF. The CDR3, as DNA: TGTGCCAGCAGTGAAAGTCTGGATGAAAAACTGTTTTTT. The J gene is TRBJ1-4, the V gene TRBV6-1; D is uncertain. The V end was cut by 2 bases, the J end by 6 bases, with 7 bases between. CDR1 and CDR2 from the germline V gene are MNHNS and SASEGT. The CDR3 totals 13 residues.

The J gene is TRBJ1-4, the V gene TRBV12-3 or TRBV12-4; possible D gene TRBD1, 6 bases. The CDR3 spans 13 residues. V lost 8 bases and J 5 bases, leaving 12 bases between the germline ends. The CDR3 sequence is CASGGALNEKLFF. The CDR3 nucleotides are TGTGCCAGCGGGGGGGCCTTAAATGAAAAACTGTTTTTT.

This rearrangement joins TRBV30 to TRBJ1-1; D is undetermined. The CDR3 extends over 14 amino acids. Trimming stripped 0 bases from V and 1 base from J, with 9 bases between. CDR1 is GTSNPN and CDR2 is SVGIG in the germline V gene (reference sequence). CDR3 DNA sequence: TGTGCCTGGAGTGTTGTCAGCCCGAACACTGAAGCTTTCTTT. The encoded protein is CAWSVVSPNTEAFF.

The rearrangement uses TRBV5-1 and TRBJ1-4, with no clear D. The germline gives CDR1 SGHRS, CDR2 YFSETQ. The CDR3 has 14 amino acids. V was trimmed by 0 bases and J by 14 bases, leaving 17 bases between them. The CDR3 nucleotides read TGCGCCAGCAGCTTGGACCTGGGGAATGAAAGGCTGTTTTTT. It yields the protein CASSLDLGNERLFF.

This clonotype was recorded only once. The V call is TRBV20-1, the J call TRBJ2-2, with 9 nucleotides matching TRBD2. This CDR3 has 15 residues. V trimming: 0 bases; J trimming: 3 bases; junction bases outside the gene matches: 2. Germline CDR1 and CDR2: DFQATT and SNEGSKA (reference sequence). The CDR3, as DNA: TGCAGTGCTAGAGAGCGGGGGGGCGACACCGGGGAGCTGTTTTTT. Translating it yields CSARERGGDTGELFF.

The table lists this clonotype with many counts. The V and J genes are TRBV20-1 and TRBJ2-5; 7 nucleotides agree with TRBD2. J gave up 0 bases and V 8 bases, and 18 bases lay outside the gene matches. The germline CDR1 and CDR2 sequences are DFQATT and SNEGSKA (reference sequence). The CDR3 sequence is 17 residues long. DNA of the CDR3: TGCAGTTCAAAGGGGTGGACTAGTGGGGGTTACCAAGAGACCCAGTACTTC. The encoded protein is CSSKGWTSGGYQETQYF.

The chain recombines TRBV12-3 or TRBV12-4 with TRBJ2-1; 10 bases agree with TRBD2. The V gene end was trimmed by 4 bases and the J gene end by 8 bases; junction bases not matched to a gene: 8. The CDR3 spans 15 residues. The CDR3 nucleotides read TGTGCCAGCAGTTCAGCAACTAGCGGGGCTGATGAGCAGTTCTTC. This translates into CASSSATSGADEQFF.

The gene calls are TRBV20-1 and TRBJ2-3; TRBD2 agrees at 11 bases. Germline V gives CDR1 DFQATT, CDR2 SNEGSKA (reference sequence). The CDR3 length is 15 residues. Trimming at V came to 3 bases and at J to 2 bases, leaving 4 bases not matched to a gene. In DNA form, the CDR3 reads TGCAGTGCTAGCGCTAGCGGGGGGAACACAGATACGCAGTATTTT. Translation gives CSASASGGNTDTQYF.

This clonotype was observed a few times. The rearrangement links TRBV6-1 to TRBJ2-1; perhaps TRBD1 as D (6 bases). Germline values: CDR1 MNHNS, CDR2 SASEGT. V gave up 4 bases and J gave up 4 bases, with 14 bases separating them. The CDR3 sequence is 15 residues long. The CDR3: CASSARQGNYNEQFF. In DNA form, the CDR3 reads TGTGCCAGCAGTGCGCGGCAGGGGAATTACAATGAGCAGTTCTTC.

The chain links TRBV12-3 or TRBV12-4 to TRBJ1-2; 10 positions agree with TRBD1. Unmatched junction bases numbered 8, after V lost 6 bases and J lost 7 bases. The CDR3 is made up of 14 amino acids. The CDR3 here is CASRPTGGASGYTF. The CDR3 DNA sequence: TGTGCCAGCAGACCGACAGGGGGCGCGTCTGGCTACACCTTC.

This chain uses TRBV4-3 with TRBJ1-1; D is possibly TRBD1 (6 bases). V shed 1 base and J shed 4 bases, with 13 bases lying between them. The CDR3 contains 15 residues. The germline gives CDR1 LGHNA, CDR2 YSLEER. The CDR3, as DNA: TGCGCCAGCAGCCAAGGGGCGACAGGTGGCACTGAAGCTTTCTTT. It translates to CASSQGATGGTEAFF.

This clonotype was recorded only once. The V call is TRBV2, the J call TRBJ1-6, with TRBD1 matching over 8 bases. The CDR3 is 15 residues long. J was trimmed by 5 bases and V by 5 bases; bases with no gene match: 5. CDR1 SNHLY and CDR2 FYNNEI come from the germline V gene. CDR3 residues: CASSTLGQDNSPLHF. For the CDR3, the DNA is TGTGCCAGCAGTACCCTGGGACAGGATAATTCACCCCTCCACTTT.

This clonotype was counted only a few times. V and J are TRBV6-5 and TRBJ1-2; the D is unclear. V lost 0 bases and J lost 8, with 16 bases in between. The CDR3 contains 15 residues. Germline assignment: CDR1 MNHEY and CDR2 SVGAGI. CDR3 residues: CASSYSRRGEKGYTF. CDR3 sequence (DNA): TGTGCCAGCAGTTACTCGAGACGGGGAGAGAAGGGCTACACCTTC.

The V and J genes are TRBV7-2 and TRBJ2-1; tentatively, D is TRBD2 (6 bases). The J call may be wrong; the DNA end is better matched by TRBJ2-7. Germline assignment: CDR1 SGHTA and CDR2 FQGNSA. This CDR3 has 17 residues. In DNA, the CDR3 is TGTGCCAGCAGCTTATTCTTTGGGGGGAGCTCCTACAATGAGCAGTACTTC. Translating it yields CASSLFFGGSSYNEQYF.

V and J are TRBV20-1 and TRBJ2-2; TRBD2 matches 10 bases. Germline assignment: CDR1 DFQATT and CDR2 SNEGSKA (reference sequence). J gave up 4 bases and V 2 bases, and 4 bases lay outside the gene matches. There are 15 residues in the CDR3. As DNA, the CDR3 is TGCAGTGCTAGACCCACTAGCGGGGCCACCGGGGAGCTGTTTTTT. Amino acid sequence: CSARPTSGATGELFF.

There are a few counts of this clonotype. The V and J genes are TRBV24-1 and TRBJ1-4, with 7 bases aligning to TRBD1. From germline, CDR1 is KGHDR and CDR2 SFDVKD. The CDR3 runs 15 residues. The trim removed 9 bases at V and 4 bases at J, leaving 10 bases unmatched. The chain's CDR3 is CATGDGQEHNEKLFF. CDR3 bases: TGTGCCACCGGGGACGGACAGGAACATAATGAAAAACTGTTTTTT.

A note on this clonotype: The germline gene is not matched at one end of the junction; a read error may be the cause. J is TRBJ1-3 and V is TRBV4-1; D not certain. CDR1 is MGHRA, CDR2 YSYEKL, per germline. This CDR3 has 17 residues. CDR3 residues: CTSSPAPQDHSGNTIYF. DNA of the CDR3: TGCACCAGCAGCCCGGCCCCCCAGGACCACTCTGGAAACACCATATATTTT.

The gene calls are TRBV20-1 and TRBJ2-7; 9 bases fit TRBD2. CDR1 is DFQATT, CDR2 SNEGSKA, per germline (reference sequence). The CDR3 contains 16 residues. Losses at the gene ends were 4 bases for V and 6 bases for J; bases not matched to a gene: 16. For the CDR3, the DNA is TGCAGTGCTACGTGGAGCGGGGGGCCTAATCCTCGCGAGCAGTACTTC. Its translation is CSATWSGGPNPREQYF.

V is TRBV7-9 and J is TRBJ2-7; D uncertain. V was clipped by 1 base and J by 7 bases, with 20 bases between them. The CDR3 covers 16 residues. CDR1 is SEHNR and CDR2 is FQNEAQ in the germline V gene (reference sequence). The CDR3 DNA sequence: TGTGCCAGCAGCTTAGTTCCCTCGCCCCGACACAATGAGCAGTACTTC. Translated, it gives CASSLVPSPRHNEQYF.